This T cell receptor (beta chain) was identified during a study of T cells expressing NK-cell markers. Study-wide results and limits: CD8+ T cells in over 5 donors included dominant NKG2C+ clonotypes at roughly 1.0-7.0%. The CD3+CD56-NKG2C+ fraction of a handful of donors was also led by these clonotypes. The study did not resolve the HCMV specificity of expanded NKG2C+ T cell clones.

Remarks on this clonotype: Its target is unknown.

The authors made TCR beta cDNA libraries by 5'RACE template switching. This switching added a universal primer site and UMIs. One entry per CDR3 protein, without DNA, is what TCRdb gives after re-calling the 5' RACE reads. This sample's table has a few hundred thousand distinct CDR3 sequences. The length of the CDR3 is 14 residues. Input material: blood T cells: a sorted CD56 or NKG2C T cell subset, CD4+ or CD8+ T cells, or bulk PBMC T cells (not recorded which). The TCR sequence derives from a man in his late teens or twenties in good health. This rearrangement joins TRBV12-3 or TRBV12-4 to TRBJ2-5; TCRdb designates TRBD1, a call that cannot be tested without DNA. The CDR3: CASLRDRLGETQYF.